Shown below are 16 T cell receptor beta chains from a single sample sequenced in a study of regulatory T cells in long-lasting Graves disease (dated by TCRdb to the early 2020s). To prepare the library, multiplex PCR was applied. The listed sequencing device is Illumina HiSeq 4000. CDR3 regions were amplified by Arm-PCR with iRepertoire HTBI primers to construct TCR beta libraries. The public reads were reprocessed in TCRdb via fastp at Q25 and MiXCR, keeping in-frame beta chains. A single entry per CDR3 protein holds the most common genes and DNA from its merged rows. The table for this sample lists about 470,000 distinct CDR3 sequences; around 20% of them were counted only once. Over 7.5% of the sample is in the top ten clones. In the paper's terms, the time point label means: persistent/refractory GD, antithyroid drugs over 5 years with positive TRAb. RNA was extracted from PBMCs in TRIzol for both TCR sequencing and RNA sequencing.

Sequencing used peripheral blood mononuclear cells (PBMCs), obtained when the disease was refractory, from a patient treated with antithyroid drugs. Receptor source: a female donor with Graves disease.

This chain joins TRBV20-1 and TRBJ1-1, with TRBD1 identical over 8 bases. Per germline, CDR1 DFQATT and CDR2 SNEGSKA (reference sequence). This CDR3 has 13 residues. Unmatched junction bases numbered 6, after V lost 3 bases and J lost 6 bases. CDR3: CSASRQGIAEAFF. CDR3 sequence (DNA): TGCAGTGCTAGTAGACAGGGGATCGCTGAAGCTTTCTTT.

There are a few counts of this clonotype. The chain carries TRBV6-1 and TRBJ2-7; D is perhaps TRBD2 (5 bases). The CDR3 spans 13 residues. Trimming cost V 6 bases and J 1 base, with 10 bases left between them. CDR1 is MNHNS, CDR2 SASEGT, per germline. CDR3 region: CASSMDWSYEQYF. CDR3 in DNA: TGTGCCAGCAGCATGGACTGGTCCTACGAGCAGTACTTC.

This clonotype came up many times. CDR3 nucleotide sequence: TGTGCCACCAGCCCAGGGTATGGCGGGGAGCTGTTTTTT. Protein product: CATSPGYGGELFF. This rearrangement joins TRBV15 to TRBJ2-2; D is possibly TRBD1 (5 bases). Deletions cut 5 bases from V and 7 bases from J, with 11 bases between. This CDR3 comprises 13 residues. Germline lookup yields CDR1 LNHNV and CDR2 YYDKDF (reference sequence).

CDR3 in DNA: TGCAGTGCTAGTGGGACGGTGAACACCGGGGAGCTGTTTTTT. Translating it yields CSASGTVNTGELFF. The V call is TRBV20-1, the J call TRBJ2-2; D tentatively reads TRBD1 or TRBD2 (5 bases each). This CDR3 region has 14 residues. Deletions cut 3 bases from V and 1 base from J, with 9 bases between. CDR1 DFQATT and CDR2 SNEGSKA come from the germline V gene (reference sequence).

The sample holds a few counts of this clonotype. CDR3 sequence reads: CSARGDRGQNTEAFF. CDR3 nucleotides: TGCAGTGCTAGAGGCGACAGGGGGCAGAACACTGAAGCTTTCTTT. The gene calls are TRBV20-1 and TRBJ1-1; 10 positions agree with TRBD1. V lost 1 base to trimming and J lost 1 base; unmatched junction nucleotides: 3. This CDR3 is 15 amino acids long. Per the germline V gene, CDR1 is DFQATT and CDR2 is SNEGSKA (reference sequence).

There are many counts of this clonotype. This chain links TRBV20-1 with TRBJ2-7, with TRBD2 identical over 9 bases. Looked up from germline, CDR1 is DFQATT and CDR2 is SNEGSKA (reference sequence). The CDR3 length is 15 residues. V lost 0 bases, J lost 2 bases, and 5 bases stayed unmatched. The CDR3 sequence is CSARDPSGVTYEQYF. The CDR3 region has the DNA TGCAGTGCTAGAGACCCTAGCGGGGTGACCTACGAGCAGTACTTC.

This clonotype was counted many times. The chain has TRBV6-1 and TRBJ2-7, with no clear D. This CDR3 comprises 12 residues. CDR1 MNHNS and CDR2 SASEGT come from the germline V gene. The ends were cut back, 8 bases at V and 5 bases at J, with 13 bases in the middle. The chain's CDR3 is CASHLVGDEQYF. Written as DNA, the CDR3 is TGTGCCAGCCATCTGGTTGGGGACGAGCAGTACTTC.

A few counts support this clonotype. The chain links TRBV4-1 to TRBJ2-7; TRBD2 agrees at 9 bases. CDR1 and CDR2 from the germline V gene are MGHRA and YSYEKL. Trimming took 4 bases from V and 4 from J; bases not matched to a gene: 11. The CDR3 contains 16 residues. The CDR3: CASSLNRASGTYEQYF. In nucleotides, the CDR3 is TGCGCCAGCAGCCTCAACCGGGCTAGCGGGACTTACGAGCAGTACTTC.

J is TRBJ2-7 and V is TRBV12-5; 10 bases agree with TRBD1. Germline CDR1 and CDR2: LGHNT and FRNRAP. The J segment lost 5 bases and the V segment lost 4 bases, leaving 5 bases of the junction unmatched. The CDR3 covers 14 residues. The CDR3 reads CASGSGQGWNEQYF. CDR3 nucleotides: TGTGCTAGTGGTTCGGGACAGGGGTGGAACGAGCAGTACTTC.

CDR3 amino acids: CASSTSGTSSYEQYF. DNA of the CDR3: TGTGCCAGCAGTACGTCAGGGACTAGCTCCTACGAGCAGTACTTC. The chain has TRBV27 and TRBJ2-7; 8 bases line up with TRBD2. Unmatched junction bases numbered 6, after V lost 5 bases and J lost 0 bases. The CDR3 covers 15 residues. Germline CDR1 MNHEY, CDR2 SMNVEV (reference sequence).

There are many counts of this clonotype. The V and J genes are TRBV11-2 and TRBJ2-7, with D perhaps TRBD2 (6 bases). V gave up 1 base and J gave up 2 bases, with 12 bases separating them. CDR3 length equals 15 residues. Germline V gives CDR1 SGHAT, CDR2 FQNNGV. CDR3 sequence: CASSLGRGWPYEQYF. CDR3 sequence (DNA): TGTGCCAGCAGCTTAGGGAGGGGTTGGCCCTACGAGCAGTACTTC. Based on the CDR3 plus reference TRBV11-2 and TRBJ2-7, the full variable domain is EAGVAQSPRYKIIEKRQSVAFWCNPISGHATLYWYQQILGQGPKLLIQFQNNGVVDDSQLPKDRFSAERLKGVDSTLKIQPAKLEDSAVYLCASSLGRGWPYEQYFGPGTRLTVT.

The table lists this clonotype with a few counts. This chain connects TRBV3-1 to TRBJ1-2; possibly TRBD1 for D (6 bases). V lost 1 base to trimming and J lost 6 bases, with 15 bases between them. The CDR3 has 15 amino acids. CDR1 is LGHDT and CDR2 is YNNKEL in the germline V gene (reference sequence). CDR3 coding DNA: TGTGCCAGCAGCCAAGTCCGTTCGGCAGGGGATGGCTACACCTTC. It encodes CASSQVRSAGDGYTF.

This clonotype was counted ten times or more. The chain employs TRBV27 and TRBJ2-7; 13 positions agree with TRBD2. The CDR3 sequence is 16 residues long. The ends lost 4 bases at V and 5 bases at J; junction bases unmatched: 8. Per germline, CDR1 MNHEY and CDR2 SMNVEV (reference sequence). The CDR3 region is CASSSLGTSGIDEQYF. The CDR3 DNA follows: TGTGCCAGCAGTTCTCTAGGGACTAGCGGGATCGACGAGCAGTACTTC.

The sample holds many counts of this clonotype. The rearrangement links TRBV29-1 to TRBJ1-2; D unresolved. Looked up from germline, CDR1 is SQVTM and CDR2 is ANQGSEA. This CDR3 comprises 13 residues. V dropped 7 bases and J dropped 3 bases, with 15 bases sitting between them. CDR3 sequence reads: CSASGGEDYGYTF. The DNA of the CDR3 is TGCAGCGCTTCAGGTGGGGAGGACTATGGCTACACCTTC.

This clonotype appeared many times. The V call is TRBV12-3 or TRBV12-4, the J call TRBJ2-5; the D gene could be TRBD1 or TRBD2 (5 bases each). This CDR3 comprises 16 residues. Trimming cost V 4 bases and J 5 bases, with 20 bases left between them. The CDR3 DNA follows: TGTGCCAGCAGTTCGTGGAGGTCAGGGAGTATCGAGACCCAGTACTTC. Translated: CASSSWRSGSIETQYF.

The CDR3 DNA reads TGTGCCAGTAGTGAGGGGAGCCAGCCCCAGCATTTT. Its protein product is CASSEGSQPQHF. This chain uses TRBV19 with TRBJ1-5; TRBD1 is a possible D gene (5 bases). Germline V gene data show CDR1 as LNHDA and CDR2 as SQIVND (reference sequence). The CDR3 is 12 residues long. V lost 5 bases and J lost 7, with 9 bases in between.